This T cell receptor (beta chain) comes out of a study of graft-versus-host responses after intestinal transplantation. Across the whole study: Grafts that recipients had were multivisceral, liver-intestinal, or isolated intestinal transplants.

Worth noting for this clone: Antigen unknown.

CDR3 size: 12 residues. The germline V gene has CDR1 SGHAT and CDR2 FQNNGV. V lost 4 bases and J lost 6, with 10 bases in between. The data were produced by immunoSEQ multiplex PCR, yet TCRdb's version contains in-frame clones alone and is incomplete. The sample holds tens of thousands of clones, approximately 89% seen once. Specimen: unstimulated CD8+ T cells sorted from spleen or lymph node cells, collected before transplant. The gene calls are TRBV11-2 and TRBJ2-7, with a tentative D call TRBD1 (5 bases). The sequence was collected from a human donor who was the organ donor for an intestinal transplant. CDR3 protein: CASSSGGAEQYF. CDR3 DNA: TGTGCCAGCAGCTCAGGTGGGGCCGAGCAGTACTTC.